The 9 T cell receptor beta chains below all came from one sample that was sequenced in a study of OX40 agonist ivuxolimab in advanced cancers. Some clones are missing from TCRdb's copy, which holds only in-frame ones; the method was immunoSEQ multiplex PCR. The data contain over 50,000 clones, over 75% of them singletons. The sequencing here drew on CD4+ or CD8+ T cells sorted from blood, taken in a trial of the OX40 agonist ivuxolimab. The receptors here all came from an adult with an advanced solid tumor such as melanoma, head and neck, liver or kidney cancer.

The chain is built from TRBV5-1 and TRBJ2-3; the D is unclear. Germline loops: CDR1 SGHRS, CDR2 YFSETQ. The length of the CDR3 is 12 residues. V dropped 4 bases and J dropped 3 bases, with 6 bases sitting between them. The CDR3 sequence is CASSTETDTQYF. The DNA of the CDR3 is TGCGCCAGCAGCACTGAAACAGATACGCAGTATTTT.

The V and J genes are TRBV20-1 and TRBJ1-2; no firm D call. Between the trimmed V and J ends, which lost 6 bases and 2 bases, there was a span of 7 bases. Germline CDR1 and CDR2: DFQATT and SNEGSKA (reference sequence). The CDR3 length is 11 residues. The CDR3 here is CSAPVNYGYTF. The DNA of the CDR3 is TGCAGTGCGCCAGTAAACTATGGCTACACCTTC.

The chain joins TRBV7-9 to TRBJ2-5; 10 positions match TRBD2. Per the germline V gene, CDR1 is SEHNR and CDR2 is FQNEAQ (reference sequence). The CDR3 consists of 14 residues. V lost 5 bases to trimming and J lost 2 bases; unmatched junction nucleotides: 2. CDR3 nucleotide sequence: TGTGCCAGCAGCCTTAGCGGGGGGCAAGAGACCCAGTACTTC. Translating gives CASSLSGGQETQYF.

This clone is a singleton in its sample. CDR3 in DNA: TGTGCCAGCTCACCGGCCGACCTGAACACTGAAGCTTTCTTT. Amino acid sequence: CASSPADLNTEAFF. The chain combines TRBV18 with TRBJ1-1; D is unclear. CDR3 length: 14 amino acids. V lost 3 bases to trimming and J lost 0 bases, with 8 bases between them. Germline CDR1 KGHSH, CDR2 LQKENI.

The chain recombines TRBV5-8 with TRBJ2-3; D call uncertain. The germline V and J ends were trimmed by 0 bases and 3 bases, with 14 bases remaining between them. CDR1 and CDR2 (germline): SGHTS, YDEGEE. The length of the CDR3 is 16 residues. The CDR3: CASSLGLSIETDTQYF. The CDR3 region has the DNA TGTGCCAGCAGCTTGGGACTCTCCATTGAGACAGATACGCAGTATTTT.

The chain has TRBV18 and TRBJ2-5; D is unresolved. V lost 6 bases, J lost 6 bases, and 11 bases lay in between. The CDR3 consists of 12 residues. Germline V gene sequence: CDR1 KGHSH, CDR2 LQKENI. CDR3 sequence reads: CASSPDTKTQYF. The CDR3 DNA reads TGTGCCAGCTCGCCCGACACGAAGACCCAGTACTTC.

In its sample, this clone was seen once. Here the CDR3 reads CASSLLGRGGEQYF. The CDR3 bases are TGTGCCAGCAGTTTACTGGGAAGGGGGGGCGAGCAGTACTTC. The chain employs TRBV28 and TRBJ2-7; tentatively, D is TRBD2 (7 bases). CDR1 MDHEN and CDR2 SYDVKM come from the germline V gene. The CDR3 has 14 amino acids. V dropped 2 bases and J dropped 6 bases, with 14 bases sitting between them. Full variable domain (rest looked up from reference TRBV28 and TRBJ2-7): DVKVTQSSRYLVKRTGEKVFLECVQDMDHENMFWYRQDPGLGLRLIYFSYDVKMKEKGDIPEGYSVSREKKERFSLILESASTNQTSMYLCASSLLGRGGEQYFGPGTRLTVT.

The chain uses TRBV2 and TRBJ2-7; weak D call: TRBD1 (6 bases). V was cut by 2 bases and J by 3 bases, with 8 bases left in between. CDR1 and CDR2 from the germline V gene are SNHLY and FYNNEI. The CDR3 has 13 amino acids. Here the CDR3 reads CASSEQGLYEQYF. The CDR3 DNA reads as TGTGCCAGCAGTGAACAGGGGCTCTACGAGCAGTACTTC. The full variable domain, completed using reference TRBV2 and TRBJ2-7, is EPEVTQTPSHQVTQMGQEVILRCVPISNHLYFYWYRQILGQKVEFLVSFYNNEISEKSEIFDDQFSVERPDGSNFTLKIRSTKLEDSAMYFCASSEQGLYEQYFGPGTRLTVT.

This clone came up a few times. The rearrangement links TRBV4-1 to TRBJ1-2; D is possibly TRBD1 (5 bases). Germline assignment: CDR1 MGHRA and CDR2 YSYEKL. The CDR3 spans 13 residues. V gave up 3 bases and J gave up 9 bases, with 14 bases separating them. CDR3 protein: CASSQDGTARYTF. The CDR3 DNA is TGCGCCAGCAGCCAGGATGGGACCGCCCGCTACACCTTC.